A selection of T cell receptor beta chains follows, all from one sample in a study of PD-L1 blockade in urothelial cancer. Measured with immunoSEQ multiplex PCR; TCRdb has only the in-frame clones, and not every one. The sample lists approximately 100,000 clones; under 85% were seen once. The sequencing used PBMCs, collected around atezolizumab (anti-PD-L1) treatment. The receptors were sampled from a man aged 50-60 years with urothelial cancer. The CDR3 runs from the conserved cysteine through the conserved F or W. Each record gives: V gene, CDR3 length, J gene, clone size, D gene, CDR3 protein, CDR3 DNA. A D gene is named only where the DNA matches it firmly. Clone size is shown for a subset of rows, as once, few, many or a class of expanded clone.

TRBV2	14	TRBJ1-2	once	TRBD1	CASSRGQGSYGYTF	TGTGCCAGCAGCCGCGGACAGGGGAGCTATGGCTACACCTTC
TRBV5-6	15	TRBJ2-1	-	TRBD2	CASSLSPRGGNEQFF	TGTGCCAGCAGCTTGTCCCCCCGGGGGGGAAATGAGCAGTTCTTC
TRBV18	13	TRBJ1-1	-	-	CASSPWQNTEAFF	TGTGCCAGCTCACCTTGGCAGAACACTGAAGCTTTCTTT
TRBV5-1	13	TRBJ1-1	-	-	CASSVLGEAEAFF	TGCGCCAGCAGTGTTTTAGGGGAAGCTGAAGCTTTCTTT
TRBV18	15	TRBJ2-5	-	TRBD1	CASSPRTGATETQYF	TGTGCCAGCTCACCCCGGACAGGGGCGACAGAGACCCAGTACTTC
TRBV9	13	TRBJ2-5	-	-	CASSVTGEETQYF	TGTGCCAGCAGCGTAACGGGGGAAGAGACCCAGTACTTC
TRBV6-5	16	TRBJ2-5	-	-	CASSYNHPAYQETQYF	TGTGCCAGCAGTTACAATCACCCCGCGTACCAAGAGACCCAGTACTTC
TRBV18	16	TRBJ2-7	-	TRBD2	CASSLTSGSREYEQYF	TGTGCCAGCTCGCTTACTAGCGGGAGCCGGGAATACGAGCAGTACTTC
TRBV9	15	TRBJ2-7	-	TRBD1	CASSTGQGATYEQYF	TGTGCCAGCAGCACGGGACAGGGGGCGACCTACGAGCAGTACTTC
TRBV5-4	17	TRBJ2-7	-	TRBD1	CASSLGDRGPPGCEQYF	TGTGCCAGCAGCTTAGGTGACAGGGGGCCCCCGGGGTGCGAGCAGTACTTC
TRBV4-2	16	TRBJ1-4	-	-	CASSQVSGRLGEKLFF	TGTGCCAGCAGCCAAGTATCTGGGCGCTTAGGTGAAAAACTGTTTTTT
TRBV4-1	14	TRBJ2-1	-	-	CASSQGSLPDEQFF	TGCGCCAGCAGCCAGGGCTCTCTTCCAGATGAGCAGTTCTTC
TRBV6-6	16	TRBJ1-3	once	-	CASSYGLAAYGNTIYF	TGTGCCAGCAGTTACGGGCTGGCAGCCTATGGAAACACCATATATTTT
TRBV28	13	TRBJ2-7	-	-	CASSPGQIYEQYF	TGTGCCAGCAGTCCTGGACAGATCTACGAGCAGTACTTC
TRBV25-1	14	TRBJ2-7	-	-	CASRYGTNSYEQYF	TGTGCCAGCCGCTACGGGACAAACTCCTACGAGCAGTACTTC
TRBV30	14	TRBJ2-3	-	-	CAWSASTGTDTQYF	TGTGCCTGGAGTGCCTCCACAGGGACAGATACGCAGTATTTT
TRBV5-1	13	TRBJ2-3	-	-	CASSFRRGDTQYF	TGCGCCAGCAGCTTTAGAAGAGGGGATACGCAGTATTTT
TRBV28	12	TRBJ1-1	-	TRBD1	CASRERQGKAFF	TGTGCCAGCAGGGAAAGACAGGGAAAAGCTTTCTTT
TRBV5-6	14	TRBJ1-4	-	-	CASNKNHPNEKLFF	TGTGCCAGCAACAAGAACCACCCAAATGAAAAACTGTTTTTT
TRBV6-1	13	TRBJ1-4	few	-	CATSTTGDGKLFF	TGTGCCACTTCGACAACAGGAGATGGAAAACTGTTTTTT
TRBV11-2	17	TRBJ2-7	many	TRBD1	CASSLGTGGLSSYEQYF	TGTGCCAGCAGCTTAGGGACAGGGGGGCTAAGCTCCTACGAGCAGTACTTC
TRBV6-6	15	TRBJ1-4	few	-	CASSYMGAANEKLFF	TGTGCCAGCAGTTACATGGGGGCTGCTAATGAAAAACTGTTTTTT
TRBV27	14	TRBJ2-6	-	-	CASTTNSGANVLTF	TGTGCCAGCACTACCAACTCTGGGGCCAACGTCCTGACTTTC
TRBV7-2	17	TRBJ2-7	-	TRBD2	CASSSPGLAGGAYEQYF	TGTGCCAGCAGCTCTCCGGGACTAGCGGGAGGGGCCTACGAGCAGTACTTC
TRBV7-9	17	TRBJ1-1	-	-	CASSLLPGPLQYTEAFF	TGTGCCAGCAGCTTATTACCCGGTCCCTTACAGTACACTGAAGCTTTCTTT
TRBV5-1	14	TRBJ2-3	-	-	CASSLAGEGDTQYF	TGCGCCAGCAGCTTGGCGGGCGAGGGAGATACGCAGTATTTT
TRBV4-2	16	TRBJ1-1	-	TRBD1	CASSQDQGEPNTEAFF	TGTGCCAGCAGCCAAGATCAGGGGGAGCCGAACACTGAAGCTTTCTTT
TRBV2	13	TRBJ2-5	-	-	CATKKGVQETQYF	TGTGCCACCAAAAAGGGGGTCCAAGAGACCCAGTACTTC
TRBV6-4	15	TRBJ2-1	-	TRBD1	CASRPRDRLYNEQFF	TGTGCCAGCAGGCCCAGGGACAGGTTATACAATGAGCAGTTCTTC
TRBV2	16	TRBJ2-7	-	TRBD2	CASSETEGLATGEQYF	TGTGCCAGCAGTGAGACAGAGGGACTAGCTACGGGAGAGCAGTACTTC
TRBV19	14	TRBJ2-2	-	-	CASSTGSDTGELFF	TGTGCCAGTAGTACCGGGAGCGACACCGGGGAGCTGTTTTTT
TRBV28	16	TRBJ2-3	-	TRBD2	CASSPTRSGRADTQYF	TGTGCCAGCAGTCCAACACGTAGCGGGAGGGCCGATACGCAGTATTTT
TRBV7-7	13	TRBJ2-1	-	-	CASSPPSADEQFF	TGTGCTAGCAGCCCTCCTTCAGCGGATGAGCAGTTCTTC
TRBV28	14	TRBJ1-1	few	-	CASIQGILNTEAFF	TGTGCCAGCATTCAGGGGATCTTGAACACTGAAGCTTTCTTT
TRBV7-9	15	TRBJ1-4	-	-	CASSGEAMRNEKLFF	TGTGCCAGCAGCGGAGAGGCAATGCGTAATGAAAAACTGTTTTTT
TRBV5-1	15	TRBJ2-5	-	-	CASSLRAGPQETQYF	TGCGCCAGCAGCTTGCGTGCAGGGCCCCAAGAGACCCAGTACTTC
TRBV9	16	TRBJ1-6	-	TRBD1	CASSPGQGWVNSPLHF	TGTGCCAGCAGCCCTGGACAGGGTTGGGTCAACTCACCCCTCCACTTT
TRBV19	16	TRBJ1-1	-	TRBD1	CASSRGGTGYETEAFF	TGTGCCAGTAGTAGGGGAGGGACAGGGTACGAGACTGAAGCTTTCTTT
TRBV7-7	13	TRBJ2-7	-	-	CASSSGTYAAQYF	TGTGCTAGCAGCTCTGGGACTTACGCCGCGCAGTACTTC
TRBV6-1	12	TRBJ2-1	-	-	CASSVQYNEQFF	TGTGCCAGCAGTGTTCAGTACAATGAGCAGTTCTTC
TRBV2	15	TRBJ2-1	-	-	CASSELLQGGDEQFF	TGTGCCAGCAGTGAATTACTCCAGGGGGGCGATGAGCAGTTCTTC
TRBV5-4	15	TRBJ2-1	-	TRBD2	CASRLAGGPNNEQFF	TGTGCCAGCAGATTAGCGGGAGGGCCCAACAATGAGCAGTTCTTC
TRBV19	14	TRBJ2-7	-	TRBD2	CATREGGGNYEQYF	TGTGCCACCAGGGAGGGCGGCGGGAACTACGAGCAGTACTTC
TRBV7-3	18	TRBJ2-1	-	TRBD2	CASSLNGPAGGSYNEQFF	TGTGCCAGCAGCTTAAATGGCCCAGCGGGAGGGTCCTACAATGAGCAGTTCTTC
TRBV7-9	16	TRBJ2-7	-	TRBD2	CASSINSGKRPYEQYF	TGTGCCAGCAGCATAAATAGCGGGAAAAGACCCTACGAGCAGTACTTC